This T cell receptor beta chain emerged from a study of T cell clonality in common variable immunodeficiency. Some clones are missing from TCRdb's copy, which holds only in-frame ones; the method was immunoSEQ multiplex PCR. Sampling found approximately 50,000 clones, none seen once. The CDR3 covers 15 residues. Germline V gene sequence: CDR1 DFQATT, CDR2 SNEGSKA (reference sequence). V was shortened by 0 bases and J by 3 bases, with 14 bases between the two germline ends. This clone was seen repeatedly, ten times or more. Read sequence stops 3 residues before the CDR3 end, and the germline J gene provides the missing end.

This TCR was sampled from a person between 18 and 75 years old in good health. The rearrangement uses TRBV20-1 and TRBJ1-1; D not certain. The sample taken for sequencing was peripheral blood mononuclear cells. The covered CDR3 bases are TGCAGTGCTAGAGACCCGATAGACACTGACACTGAA. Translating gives CSARDPIDTDTE. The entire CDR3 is CSARDPIDTDTEAFF.